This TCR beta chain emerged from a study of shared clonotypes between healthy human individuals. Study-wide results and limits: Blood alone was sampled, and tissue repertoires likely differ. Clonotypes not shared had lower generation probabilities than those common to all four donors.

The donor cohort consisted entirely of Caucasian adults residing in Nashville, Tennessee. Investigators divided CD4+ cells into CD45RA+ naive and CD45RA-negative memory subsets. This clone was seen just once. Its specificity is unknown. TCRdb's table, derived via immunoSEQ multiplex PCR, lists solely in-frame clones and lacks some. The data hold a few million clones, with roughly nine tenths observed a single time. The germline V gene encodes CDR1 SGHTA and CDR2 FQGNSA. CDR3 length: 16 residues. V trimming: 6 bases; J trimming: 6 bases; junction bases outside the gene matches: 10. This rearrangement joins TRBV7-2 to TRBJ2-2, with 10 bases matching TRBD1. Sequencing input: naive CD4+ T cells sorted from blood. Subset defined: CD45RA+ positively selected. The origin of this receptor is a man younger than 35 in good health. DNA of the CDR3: TGTGCCAGCAGGGCACGGGGGACAGGGGCCCCCGGGGAGCTGTTTTTT. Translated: CASRARGTGAPGELFF.